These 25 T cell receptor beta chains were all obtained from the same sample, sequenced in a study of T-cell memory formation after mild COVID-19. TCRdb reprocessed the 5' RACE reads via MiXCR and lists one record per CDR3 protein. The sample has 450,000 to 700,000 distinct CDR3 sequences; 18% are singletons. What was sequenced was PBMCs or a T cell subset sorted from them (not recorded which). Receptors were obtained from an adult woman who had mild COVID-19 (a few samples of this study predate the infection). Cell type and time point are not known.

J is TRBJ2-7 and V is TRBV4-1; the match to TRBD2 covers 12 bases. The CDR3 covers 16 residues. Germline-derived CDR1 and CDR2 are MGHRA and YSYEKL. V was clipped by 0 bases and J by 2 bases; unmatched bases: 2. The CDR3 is CASSQDLAGGAYEQYF. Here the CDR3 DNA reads TGCGCCAGCAGCCAAGATCTAGCGGGGGGGGCCTACGAGCAGTACTTC.

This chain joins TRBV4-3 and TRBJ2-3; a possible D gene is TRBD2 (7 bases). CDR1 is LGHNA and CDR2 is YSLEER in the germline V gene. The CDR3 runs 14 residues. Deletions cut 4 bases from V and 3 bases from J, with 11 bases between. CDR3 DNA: TGCGCCAGCAGCCGGGAGGGGGGTACAGATACGCAGTATTTT. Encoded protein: CASSREGGTDTQYF.

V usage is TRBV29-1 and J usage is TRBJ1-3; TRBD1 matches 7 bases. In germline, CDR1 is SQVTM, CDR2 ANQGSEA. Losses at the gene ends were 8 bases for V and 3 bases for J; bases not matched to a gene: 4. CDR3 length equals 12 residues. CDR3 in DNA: TGCAGCATTCGGGACAGTGGAAACACCATATATTTT. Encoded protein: CSIRDSGNTIYF.

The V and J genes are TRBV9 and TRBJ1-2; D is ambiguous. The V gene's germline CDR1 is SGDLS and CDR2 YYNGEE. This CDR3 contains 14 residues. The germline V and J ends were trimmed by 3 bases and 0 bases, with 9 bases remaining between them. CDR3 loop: CASSEDWANYGYTF. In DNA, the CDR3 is TGTGCCAGCAGCGAAGACTGGGCTAACTATGGCTACACCTTC. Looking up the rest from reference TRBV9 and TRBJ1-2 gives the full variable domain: DSGVTQTPKHLITATGQRVTLRCSPRSGDLSVYWYQQSLDQGLQFLIQYYNGEERAKGNILERFSAQQFPDLHSELNLSSLELGDSALYFCASSEDWANYGYTFGSGTRLTVV.

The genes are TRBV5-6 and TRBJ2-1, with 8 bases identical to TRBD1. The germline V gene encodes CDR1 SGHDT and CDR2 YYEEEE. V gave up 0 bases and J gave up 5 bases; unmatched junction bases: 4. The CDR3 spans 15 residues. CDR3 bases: TGTGCCAGCAGCTTGGCCGGGACAGGACACAATGAGCAGTTCTTC. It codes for CASSLAGTGHNEQFF.

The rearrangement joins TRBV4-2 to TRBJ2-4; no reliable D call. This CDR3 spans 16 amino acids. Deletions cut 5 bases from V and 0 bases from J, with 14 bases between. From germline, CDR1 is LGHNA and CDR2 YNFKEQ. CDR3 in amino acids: CASSTRPVLAKNIQYF. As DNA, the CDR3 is TGTGCCAGCAGCACTCGACCTGTCTTAGCCAAAAACATTCAGTACTTC.

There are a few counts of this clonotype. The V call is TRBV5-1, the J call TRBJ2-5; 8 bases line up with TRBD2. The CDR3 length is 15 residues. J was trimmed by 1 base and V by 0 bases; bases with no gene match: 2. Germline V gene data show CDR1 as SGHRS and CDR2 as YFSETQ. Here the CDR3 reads CASSLVAGTQETQYF. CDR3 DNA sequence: TGCGCCAGCAGCTTGGTAGCGGGGACCCAAGAGACCCAGTACTTC.

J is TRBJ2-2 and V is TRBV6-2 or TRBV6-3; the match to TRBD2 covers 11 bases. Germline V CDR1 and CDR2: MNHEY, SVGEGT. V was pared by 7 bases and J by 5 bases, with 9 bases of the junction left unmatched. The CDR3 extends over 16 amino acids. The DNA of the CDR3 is TGTGCCAGCACCCCTCCGGGACTAGCGGATACCGGGGAGCTGTTTTTT. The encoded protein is CASTPPGLADTGELFF.

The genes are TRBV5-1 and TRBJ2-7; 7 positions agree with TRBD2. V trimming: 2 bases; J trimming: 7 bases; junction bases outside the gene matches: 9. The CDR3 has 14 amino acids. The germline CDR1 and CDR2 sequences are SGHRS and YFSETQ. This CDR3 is CASSFGGRTGEQYF. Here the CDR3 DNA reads TGCGCCAGCAGCTTTGGCGGGAGAACTGGAGAGCAGTACTTC.

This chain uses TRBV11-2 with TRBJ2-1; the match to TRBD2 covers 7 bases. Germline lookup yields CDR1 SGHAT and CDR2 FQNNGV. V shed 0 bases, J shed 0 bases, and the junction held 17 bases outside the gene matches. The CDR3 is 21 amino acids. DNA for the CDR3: TGTGCCAGCAGCTTAGATCAGAGCCAGATCGGGGGGACGAGCTCCTACAATGAGCAGTTCTTC. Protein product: CASSLDQSQIGGTSSYNEQFF. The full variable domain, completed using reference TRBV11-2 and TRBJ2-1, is EAGVAQSPRYKIIEKRQSVAFWCNPISGHATLYWYQQILGQGPKLLIQFQNNGVVDDSQLPKDRFSAERLKGVDSTLKIQPAKLEDSAVYLCASSLDQSQIGGTSSYNEQFFGPGTRLTVL.

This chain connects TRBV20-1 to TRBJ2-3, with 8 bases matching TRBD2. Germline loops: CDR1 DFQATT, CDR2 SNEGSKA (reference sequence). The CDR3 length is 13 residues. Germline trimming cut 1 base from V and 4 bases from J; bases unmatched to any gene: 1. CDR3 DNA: TGCAGTGCTAGAGGGCGGGAGGCAGATACGCAGTATTTT. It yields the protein CSARGREADTQYF.

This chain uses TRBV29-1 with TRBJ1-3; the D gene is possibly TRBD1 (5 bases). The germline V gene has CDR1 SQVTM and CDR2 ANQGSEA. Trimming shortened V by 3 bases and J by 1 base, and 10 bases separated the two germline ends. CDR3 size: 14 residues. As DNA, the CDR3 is TGCAGCGTTGATAAGGGGAGTTCTGGAAACACCATATATTTT. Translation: CSVDKGSSGNTIYF.

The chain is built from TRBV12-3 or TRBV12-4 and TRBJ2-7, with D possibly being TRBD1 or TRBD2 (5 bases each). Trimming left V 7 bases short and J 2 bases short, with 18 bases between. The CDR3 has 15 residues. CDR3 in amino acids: CASTYSAGSPYEQYF. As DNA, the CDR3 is TGTGCCAGCACCTATTCGGCAGGGAGCCCCTACGAGCAGTACTTC.

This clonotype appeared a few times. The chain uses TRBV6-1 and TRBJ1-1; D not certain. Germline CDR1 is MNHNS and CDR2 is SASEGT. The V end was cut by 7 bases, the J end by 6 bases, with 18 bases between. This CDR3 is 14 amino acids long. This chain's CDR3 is CASIRIFQVPEAFF. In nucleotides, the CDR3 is TGTGCCAGCATCCGCATTTTTCAGGTCCCTGAAGCTTTCTTT.

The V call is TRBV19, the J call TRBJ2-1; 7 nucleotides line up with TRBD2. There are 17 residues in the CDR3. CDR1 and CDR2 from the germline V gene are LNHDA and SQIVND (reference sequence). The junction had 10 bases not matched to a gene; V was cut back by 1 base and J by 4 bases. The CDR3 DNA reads TGTGCCAGTAGTATAGGCCTTGGCGGGAGCGGGTACAATGAGCAGTTCTTC. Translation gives CASSIGLGGSGYNEQFF.

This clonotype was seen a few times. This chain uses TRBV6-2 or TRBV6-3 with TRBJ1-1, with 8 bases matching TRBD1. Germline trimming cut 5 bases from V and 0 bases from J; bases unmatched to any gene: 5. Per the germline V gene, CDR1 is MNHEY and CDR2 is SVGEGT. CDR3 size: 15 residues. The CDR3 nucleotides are TGTGCCAGCAGTACCTTACAGGGGGTGAACACTGAAGCTTTCTTT. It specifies CASSTLQGVNTEAFF.

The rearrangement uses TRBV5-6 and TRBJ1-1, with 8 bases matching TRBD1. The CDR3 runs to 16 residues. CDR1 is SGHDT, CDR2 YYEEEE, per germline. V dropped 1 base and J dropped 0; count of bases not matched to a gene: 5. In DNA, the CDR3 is TGTGCCAGCAGCTTGCCACGGACAGGGATGAACACTGAAGCTTTCTTT. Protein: CASSLPRTGMNTEAFF.

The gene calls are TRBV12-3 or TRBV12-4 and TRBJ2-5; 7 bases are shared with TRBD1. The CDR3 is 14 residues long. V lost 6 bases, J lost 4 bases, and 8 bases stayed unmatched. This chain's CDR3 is CASSITTGRETQYF. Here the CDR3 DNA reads TGTGCCAGCAGCATAACGACAGGGCGAGAGACCCAGTACTTC.

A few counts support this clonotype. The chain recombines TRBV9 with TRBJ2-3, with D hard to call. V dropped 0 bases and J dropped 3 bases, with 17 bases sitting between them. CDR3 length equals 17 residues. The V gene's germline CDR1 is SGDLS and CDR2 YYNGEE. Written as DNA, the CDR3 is TGTGCCAGCAGCGTAGACCCCAGTATCGGAGTTACAGATACGCAGTATTTT. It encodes CASSVDPSIGVTDTQYF.

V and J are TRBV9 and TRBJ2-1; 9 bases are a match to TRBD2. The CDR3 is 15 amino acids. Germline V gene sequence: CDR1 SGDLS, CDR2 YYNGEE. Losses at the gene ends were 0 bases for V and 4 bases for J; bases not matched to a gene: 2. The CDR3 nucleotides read TGTGCCAGCAGCGTAGCAACTAGCGGGTACAATGAGCAGTTCTTC. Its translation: CASSVATSGYNEQFF.

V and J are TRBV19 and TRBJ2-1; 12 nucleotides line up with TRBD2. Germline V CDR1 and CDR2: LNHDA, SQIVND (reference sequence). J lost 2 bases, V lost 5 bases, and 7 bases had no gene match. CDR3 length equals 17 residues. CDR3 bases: TGTGCCAGTAGTTTGCAGACTAGCGGGGGCCCCTACAATGAGCAGTTCTTC. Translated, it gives CASSLQTSGGPYNEQFF.

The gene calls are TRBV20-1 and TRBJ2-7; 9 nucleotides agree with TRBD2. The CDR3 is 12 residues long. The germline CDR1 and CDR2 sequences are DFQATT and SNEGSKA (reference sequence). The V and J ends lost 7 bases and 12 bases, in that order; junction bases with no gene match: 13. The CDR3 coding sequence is TGCAGTGGTTTAGGCGGGGGGGCGGCTCGGTACTTC. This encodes CSGLGGGAARYF.

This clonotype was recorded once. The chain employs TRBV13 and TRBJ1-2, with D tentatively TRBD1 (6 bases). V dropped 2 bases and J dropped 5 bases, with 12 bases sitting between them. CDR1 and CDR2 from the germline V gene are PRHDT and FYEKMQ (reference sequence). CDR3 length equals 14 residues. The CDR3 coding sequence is TGTGCCAGCAGCTTATTGGACAGCTGGTATGGCTACACCTTC. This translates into CASSLLDSWYGYTF.

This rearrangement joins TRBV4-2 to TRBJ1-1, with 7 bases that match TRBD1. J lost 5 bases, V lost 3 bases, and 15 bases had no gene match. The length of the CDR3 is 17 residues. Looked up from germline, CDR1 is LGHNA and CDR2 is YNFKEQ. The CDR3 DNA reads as TGTGCCAGCAGCCACACCGAAGTTCCTTCAGGGGGAACTGAAGCTTTCTTT. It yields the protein CASSHTEVPSGGTEAFF.

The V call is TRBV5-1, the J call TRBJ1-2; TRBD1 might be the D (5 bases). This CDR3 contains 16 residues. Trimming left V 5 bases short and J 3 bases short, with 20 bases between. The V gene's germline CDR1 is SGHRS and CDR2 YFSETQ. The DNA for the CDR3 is TGCGCCAGCAGTTCGGAATGGGGGAAGGAGGACTATGGCTACACCTTC. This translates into CASSSEWGKEDYGYTF.